This is a list of T cell receptor beta chains from one sample in a study of T cell responses to AZD1222 COVID-19 vaccine. The table came from immunoSEQ multiplex PCR; TCRdb's copy has only in-frame clones and leaves some out. The sample has roughly 120,000 clones, 81% seen once. The source was peripheral blood, collected on day 0 of AZD1222 vaccination. These receptors were obtained from an adult in good health. CDR3s include the opening cysteine and the closing phenylalanine or tryptophan. Fields, in order: J gene, V gene, clone size, CDR3 protein. Some rows mark clone size as missing; the rest say once, few, many or name a class of expanded clone.

J: TRBJ1-2
V: TRBV5-1
size: -
CDR3: CASSLMGQNYGYTF

J: TRBJ2-7
V: TRBV7-6
size: -
CDR3: CASSLAGWGSYEQYF

J: TRBJ1-2
V: TRBV29-1
size: few
CDR3: CSVGGLKDGYTF

J: TRBJ2-3
V: TRBV18
size: -
CDR3: CASSTSGRGDTQYF

J: TRBJ2-7
V: TRBV7-2
size: -
CDR3: CASSLSSAISYEQYF

J: TRBJ1-2
V: TRBV4-3
size: -
CDR3: CASSQDGGDGYTF

J: TRBJ1-2
V: TRBV5-4
size: -
CDR3: CASSSQYGYTF

J: TRBJ2-7
V: TRBV5-1
size: -
CDR3: CASSQTGPYEQYF

J: TRBJ2-2
V: TRBV21-1
size: -
CDR3: CASSKGGGLAGGNTGELFF

J: TRBJ1-4
V: TRBV5-5
size: -
CDR3: CASSLAIGSTNEKLFF

J: TRBJ1-2
V: TRBV2
size: -
CDR3: CASSRGQVGSYTF

J: TRBJ2-2
V: TRBV9
size: once
CDR3: CASSSTGVAGELFF

J: TRBJ1-5
V: TRBV7-2
size: -
CDR3: CASSRTGAAYSNQPQHF

J: TRBJ1-1
V: TRBV3-1/TRBV3-2
size: -
CDR3: CASRGSAEAFF

J: TRBJ2-7
V: TRBV10-3
size: once
CDR3: CAIRSTGTRNYEQYF

J: TRBJ1-2
V: TRBV5-5
size: -
CDR3: CASSLGLFEGYTF

J: TRBJ2-1
V: TRBV11-2
size: few
CDR3: CASSVGTSGMRGEQFF

J: TRBJ2-1
V: TRBV25-1
size: -
CDR3: CASSEHGQVNNEQFF

J: TRBJ1-6
V: TRBV28
size: few
CDR3: CASSRGDRDGSPLHF

J: TRBJ1-6
V: TRBV11-2
size: -
CDR3: CASSVGQVSDSPLHF

J: TRBJ2-1
V: TRBV21-1
size: -
CDR3: CASSSNRGRSYNEQFF

J: TRBJ2-5
V: TRBV10-1
size: -
CDR3: CASSLDSGRARETQYF

J: TRBJ2-3
V: TRBV5-1
size: -
CDR3: CASSLGQAGSGTDTQYF

J: TRBJ2-3
V: TRBV7-2
size: -
CDR3: CASSLISTDTQYF

J: TRBJ2-1
V: TRBV19
size: -
CDR3: CASSKDRGVSNEQFF

J: TRBJ2-7
V: TRBV5-1
size: -
CDR3: CASSSTGGSSYEQYF

J: TRBJ2-2
V: TRBV7-8
size: -
CDR3: CASSLGQGDLGELFF

J: TRBJ2-2
V: TRBV6-2/TRBV6-3
size: -
CDR3: CASSNNRGLATGELFF

J: TRBJ1-1
V: TRBV3-1/TRBV3-2
size: -
CDR3: CASSQEIEAGGDTEAFF

J: TRBJ2-7
V: TRBV18
size: few
CDR3: CASSPGLAGEEQYF

J: TRBJ1-3
V: TRBV3-1/TRBV3-2
size: -
CDR3: CASSPGGAGNTIYF

J: TRBJ2-5
V: TRBV13
size: few
CDR3: CASSRARDSQETQYF

J: TRBJ2-7
V: TRBV27
size: -
CDR3: CAGDSSYEQYF

J: TRBJ2-1
V: TRBV15
size: -
CDR3: CATSSEAGSLYNEQFF

J: TRBJ1-1
V: TRBV11-2
size: few
CDR3: CASSLDSKGWTTEAFF

J: TRBJ1-3
V: TRBV7-2
size: -
CDR3: CASSEQSLGGNTIYF

J: TRBJ1-6
V: TRBV4-1
size: -
CDR3: CASSQEYTPQGSSYNSPLHF

J: TRBJ1-1
V: TRBV7-2
size: -
CDR3: CASSSGQGPEAFF

J: TRBJ1-2
V: TRBV3-1/TRBV3-2
size: -
CDR3: CASSQGTTGYTF

J: TRBJ2-1
V: TRBV5-1
size: -
CDR3: CASSQGQIYNEQFF

J: TRBJ2-7
V: TRBV7-2
size: -
CDR3: CASSLEAGAYEQYF

J: TRBJ1-5
V: TRBV7-8
size: -
CDR3: CASSFSYQPQHF